Listed here is a single T cell receptor (beta chain). What it binds is not known. It was with unique molecular identifiers that the TCRbeta library was prepared. Each CDR3 protein gets one entry after TCRdb re-called the PCR reads with MiXCR. Of roughly 200,000 distinct CDR3 sequences listed, roughly 8.1% were seen once; the top ten hold approximately 40%. J was trimmed by 5 bases and V by 4 bases; bases with no gene match: 5. Germline CDR1 SGDLS, CDR2 YYNGEE. The CDR3 contains 14 residues. This entry belongs to a study of T-cell reconstitution after alpha-beta-depleted transplantation in children. Study-wide results and limits: Several hundred expanded graft clones reportedly supplied alpha-beta T cells about two months after transplant. High day-60 TCRbeta diversity in some patients came from surviving recipient T cells and thymic progenitors. When one year had passed after transplant, most T-cell counts and diversity came from newly produced T cells.

The sequencing here drew on PBMCs, mostly from graft donor cells, taken 360 days after TCRalphabeta/CD19-depleted stem cell transplant. The receptor was derived from a male patient aged 2 to 9 who had a stem cell transplant for acute myeloid leukemia, so the T cells may come from the graft donor. This chain joins TRBV9 and TRBJ2-1; 8 nucleotides agree with TRBD2. CDR3 in amino acids: CASSPAGGHNEQFF. The CDR3 DNA sequence: TGTGCCAGCAGCCCGGCGGGGGGCCACAATGAGCAGTTCTTC.